The 10 T cell receptor beta chains reported below all come from one sample, sequenced in a study of blood T cells in healthy people across ages. Next came a second PCR, run for 7 to 11 cycles, which used a sample-barcoded 5' primer along with a J-beta primer mix. TCRdb reprocessed the 5' RACE reads with MiXCR, giving one entry per CDR3 protein. The sample has roughly 1,300,000 distinct CDR3 sequences, 45% to 70% seen once. Sequencing was carried out using blood. These receptors were obtained from a man aged 18 to 30 in good health.

This chain joins TRBV2 and TRBJ2-7, with D perhaps being TRBD1 or TRBD2 (5 bases each). CDR3 length: 15 residues. Germline values: CDR1 SNHLY, CDR2 FYNNEI. With 2 bases removed from V and 1 base from J, the gap between germline ends came to 12 bases. DNA for the CDR3: TGTGCCAGCAGTGAATGGGACGCCGAATCCTACGAGCAGTACTTC. It yields the protein CASSEWDAESYEQYF.

The chain recombines TRBV3-1 with TRBJ2-1, with unresolved D. The V gene's germline CDR1 is LGHDT and CDR2 YNNKEL (reference sequence). The CDR3 runs 19 residues. Trimming cost V 1 base and J 6 bases, with 25 bases left between them. The CDR3 loop reads CASSQGSSRRVLDRNEQFF. In DNA, the CDR3 is TGTGCCAGCAGCCAAGGAAGCTCCCGTCGGGTCCTGGACCGCAATGAGCAGTTCTTC.

This clonotype was recorded only once. The rearrangement joins TRBV4-1 to TRBJ2-7, with a possible D match to TRBD1 (6 bases). The CDR3 extends over 15 amino acids. Germline CDR1 MGHRA, CDR2 YSYEKL. V was cut by 5 bases and J by 3 bases, with 17 bases left in between. The CDR3 DNA is TGCGCCAGCAGCGTCATCCGGGACAACCTCTACGAGCAGTACTTC. Encoded protein: CASSVIRDNLYEQYF.

The V gene is TRBV18, the J gene TRBJ1-5; 10 nucleotides match TRBD1. The CDR3 runs to 15 residues. The ends lost 5 bases at V and 2 bases at J; junction bases unmatched: 3. In germline, CDR1 is KGHSH, CDR2 LQKENI. CDR3 nucleotides: TGTGCCAGCTCAGCCGGGACAGGGGGCAATCAGCCCCAGCATTTT. This sequence encodes CASSAGTGGNQPQHF. The variable domain in full, completed from reference TRBV18 and TRBJ1-5, reads NAGVMQNPRHLVRRRGQEARLRCSPMKGHSHVYWYRQLPEEGLKFMVYLQKENIIDESGMPKERFSAEFPKEGPSILRIQQVVRGDSAAYFCASSAGTGGNQPQHFGDGTRLSIL.

This clonotype was observed a handful of times. The rearrangement links TRBV21-1 to TRBJ1-5; the DNA was not compared with TRBD1, the D call given in the table. TRBV21-1 is recorded as a pseudogene. CDR3 length equals 16 residues. CDR3 protein: CASSSLWDAGDQPQHF. The DNA for the CDR3 is TGTGCCAGCAGCTCTCTCTGGGACGCAGGGGATCAGCCCCAGCATTTT.

The chain is built from TRBV5-1 and TRBJ2-7; no clear D. CDR1 SGHRS and CDR2 YFSETQ come from the germline V gene. The CDR3 is 15 amino acids. V was cut by 1 base and J by 0 bases, with 11 bases left in between. The CDR3 coding sequence is TGCGCCAGCAGCTTGTCGGTGGAGTACTCCTACGAGCAGTACTTC. As protein: CASSLSVEYSYEQYF.

This clonotype was detected many times. This rearrangement joins TRBV29-1 to TRBJ2-1; D not resolved. Germline V CDR1 and CDR2: SQVTM, ANQGSEA. The CDR3 consists of 10 residues. V lost 4 bases and J lost 5, with 3 bases in between. The CDR3 reads CSVGNNEQFF. The CDR3 region has the DNA TGCAGCGTTGGAAACAATGAGCAGTTCTTC.

A few counts support this clonotype. The genes are TRBV27 and TRBJ2-1; D gene unclear. This CDR3 comprises 15 residues. Germline CDR1 and CDR2: MNHEY and SMNVEV (reference sequence). V was clipped by 5 bases and J by 2 bases, with 13 bases between them. CDR3 in amino acids: CASSRQGEPYNEQFF. The CDR3 nucleotides are TGTGCCAGCAGTCGTCAAGGAGAGCCCTACAATGAGCAGTTCTTC.

Regarding this clonotype: One end of the junction fails to match germline, which may point to a read error. V is TRBV7-7 and J is TRBJ2-1, with 8 nucleotides matching TRBD1. This CDR3 has 14 residues. Germline lookup yields CDR1 SSHAT and CDR2 FNYEAQ (reference sequence). The CDR3 sequence: CASSPGQADNEQFF. Written as DNA, the CDR3 is TGTGCTAGCAGCCCGGGACAGGCTGACAATGAGCAGTTCTTC.

This clonotype was counted at least ten times. CDR3 in DNA: TGCAGCGTCCTAACGGGAGGGGACGAGCAGTACTTC. Translated: CSVLTGGDEQYF. The chain employs TRBV29-1 and TRBJ2-7, with TRBD2 matching 8 bases. This CDR3 region has 12 residues. Germline lookup yields CDR1 SQVTM and CDR2 ANQGSEA. V was pared by 6 bases and J by 5 bases, with 6 bases of the junction left unmatched.